Detailed here is one T cell receptor beta chain. The antigen remains undetermined. CDR3 size: 13 residues. CDR1 and CDR2 from the germline V gene are LNHNV and YYDKDF (reference sequence). Trimming stripped 1 base from V and 6 bases from J, with 6 bases between. TCRdb keeps only in-frame clones here, not all; method: immunoSEQ multiplex PCR. The sample carries 25,000 to 35,000 clones, around 75% recorded once. These data belong to a study of vaccination effects on CD4 cells after COVID-19. With the ViraFEST assay, the study expanded antigen-specific CD4+ T cells using viral peptide pools, then sequenced them. Subsequent to a culture period of more than 8 days, CD4+ T cells were isolated. Vaccine recipients, nucleocapsid antibody negative, had no prior SARS-CoV-2 infection. The culture medium for a few million PBMC per well included 10 IU/ml IL-2 and about 10 ug/ml peptides. Study results and limitations: Cross-reaction with common cold coronaviruses was seen in only 1 of 255 vaccine-induced clones from healthy vaccinees. Clones induced by infection and by vaccine showed marked clonal contraction late after vaccination.

The J gene is TRBJ1-4, the V gene TRBV15, with a weak D call TRBD1 (6 bases). This receptor was taken from a human donor who received a COVID-19 vaccine. The sequences come from CD4+ T cells from PBMCs cultured with SARS-CoV-2 spike peptides, collected before COVID-19 vaccination. CDR3 loop: CATSRGTDEKLFF. The DNA of the CDR3 is TGTGCCACCAGCAGAGGGACAGATGAAAAACTGTTTTTT.